These T cell receptor beta chains were read from a single sample in a study of blood T cell repertoires in COVID-19. Clones were read by immunoSEQ multiplex PCR, and TCRdb kept only the in-frame ones, dropping some. Of approximately 230,000 clones in the sample, about 85% were seen once. The sequencing sample was made of peripheral blood. These receptors all come from a man between 18 and 29 years old with active or convalescent COVID-19. Each CDR3 is given with its conserved first and last residue. D genes are given only for firm matches. The size of a clone is reported for some rows only, either as once, few or many, or as a class for expanded clones.

length: 15; J: TRBJ1-2; V: TRBV9; size: .; D: .; DNA: TGTGCCAGCAGCGTAGGCCCTGGACAAGGCAGTGGCTACACCTTC; CDR3: CASSVGPGQGSGYTF
length: 14; J: TRBJ1-1; V: TRBV28; size: .; D: .; DNA: TGTGCCAGCAGAATGCCCGGCCGGGGAACTGAAGCTTTCTTT; CDR3: CASRMPGRGTEAFF
length: 13; J: TRBJ2-7; V: TRBV19; size: .; D: TRBD1; DNA: TGTGCCAGTAGTATTGACAGGGGAAGCGAGCAGTACTTC; CDR3: CASSIDRGSEQYF
length: 15; J: TRBJ1-1; V: TRBV6-2/TRBV6-3; size: .; D: TRBD1; DNA: TGTGCCAGCAGTTACCTGGGACAGGGGACCACTGAAGCTTTCTTT; CDR3: CASSYLGQGTTEAFF
length: 15; J: TRBJ1-6; V: TRBV27; size: .; D: .; DNA: TGTGCCAGCAGTCCCCCGAGAGGCACAGGCTCACCCCTCCACTTT; CDR3: CASSPPRGTGSPLHF
length: 13; J: TRBJ2-1; V: TRBV5-6; size: .; D: .; DNA: TGTGCCAGCAGCTTGGGCACGAGTCATGAGCAGTTCTTC; CDR3: CASSLGTSHEQFF
length: 18; J: TRBJ2-3; V: TRBV25-1; size: once; D: TRBD2; DNA: TGTGCCAGCAGTAAAGGTGGACAATCACTAGCGGGGTTAGATACGCAGTATTTT; CDR3: CASSKGGQSLAGLDTQYF
length: 17; J: TRBJ1-2; V: TRBV19; size: few; D: TRBD1; DNA: TGTGCCAGTAGTATGCTACAACATCGACAGGGCGGGTATGGCTACACCTTC; CDR3: CASSMLQHRQGGYGYTF
length: 13; J: TRBJ1-2; V: TRBV7-2; size: .; D: TRBD1; DNA: TGTGCCAGCAGCCCGGGACAGGGTAGAGGCTACACCTTC; CDR3: CASSPGQGRGYTF
length: 13; J: TRBJ2-1; V: TRBV5-1; size: .; D: TRBD2; DNA: TGCGCCAGCAGCTTTACTCGAGCGGGGTCGCAGTTCTTC; CDR3: CASSFTRAGSQFF